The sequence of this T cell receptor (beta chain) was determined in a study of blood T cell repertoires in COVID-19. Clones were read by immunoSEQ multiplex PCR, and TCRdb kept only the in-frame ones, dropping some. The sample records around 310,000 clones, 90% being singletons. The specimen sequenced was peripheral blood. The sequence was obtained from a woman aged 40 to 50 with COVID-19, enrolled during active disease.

CDR3 sequence: CASSRTGWQPQHF. In DNA form, the CDR3 reads TGTGCCAGCAGTCGGACAGGGTGGCAGCCCCAGCATTTT. V is TRBV28 and J is TRBJ1-5, with 8 bases identical to TRBD1. The CDR3 totals 13 residues. J gave up 7 bases and V 5 bases, and 4 bases lay outside the gene matches. Looked up from germline, CDR1 is MDHEN and CDR2 is SYDVKM. Supplemented by reference TRBV28 and TRBJ1-5, the full variable domain reads DVKVTQSSRYLVKRTGEKVFLECVQDMDHENMFWYRQDPGLGLRLIYFSYDVKMKEKGDIPEGYSVSREKKERFSLILESASTNQTSMYLCASSRTGWQPQHFGDGTRLSIL.